A single sample gave rise to the 5 T cell receptor beta chains below, sequenced in a study of T cell responses to AZD1222 COVID-19 vaccine. The data were produced by immunoSEQ multiplex PCR, yet TCRdb's version contains in-frame clones alone and is incomplete. The sample comprises about 110,000 clones, approximately 86% of which are singletons, and about 3% rests with the top ten. The source was peripheral blood, collected on day 0 of AZD1222 vaccination. Receptors originate from an adult in good health.

The chain has TRBV30 and TRBJ2-6; D gene ambiguous. Trimming shortened V by 0 bases and J by 0 bases, and 9 bases separated the two germline ends. The CDR3 contains 16 residues. Germline assignment: CDR1 GTSNPN and CDR2 SVGIG (reference sequence). CDR3 in amino acids: CAWSVQSFSGANVLTF. CDR3 DNA sequence: TGTGCCTGGAGTGTACAGAGTTTCTCTGGGGCCAACGTCCTGACTTTC.

This clone has just one count. V and J are TRBV6-5 and TRBJ1-3; D uncertain. The CDR3 consists of 12 residues. V was clipped by 8 bases and J by 7 bases, with 12 bases between them. Germline CDR1 MNHEY, CDR2 SVGAGI. CDR3: CASLERSNTIYF. CDR3 DNA: TGTGCCAGCCTCGAGAGGTCCAACACCATATATTTT.

The chain links TRBV6-2 or TRBV6-3 to TRBJ1-1; TRBD1 agrees at 10 bases. The CDR3 covers 14 residues. CDR1 is MNHEY and CDR2 is SVGEGT in the germline V gene. V gave up 4 bases and J gave up 11 bases; unmatched junction bases: 10. The CDR3 sequence is CASSSGQGTPRAFF. The DNA of the CDR3 is TGTGCCAGCAGTTCGGGACAGGGGACTCCAAGGGCTTTCTTT.

The genes are TRBV11-2 and TRBJ1-2; weak D call: TRBD1 (6 bases). The CDR3 is 14 amino acids. The germline V gene encodes CDR1 SGHAT and CDR2 FQNNGV. The germline V and J ends were trimmed by 2 bases and 4 bases, with 11 bases remaining between them. CDR3 DNA: TGTGCCAGCAGCTTACAGGGGATCCTCTATGGCTACACCTTC. Protein: CASSLQGILYGYTF.

The chain is built from TRBV6-1 and TRBJ1-2, with D maybe TRBD1 (6 bases). V gave up 3 bases and J gave up 6 bases, with 14 bases separating them. The CDR3 consists of 14 residues. The germline V gene has CDR1 MNHNS and CDR2 SASEGT. CDR3 DNA sequence: TGTGCCAGCAGTGAGAATCTGGGGGCAGATGGCTACACCTTC. This translates into CASSENLGADGYTF.